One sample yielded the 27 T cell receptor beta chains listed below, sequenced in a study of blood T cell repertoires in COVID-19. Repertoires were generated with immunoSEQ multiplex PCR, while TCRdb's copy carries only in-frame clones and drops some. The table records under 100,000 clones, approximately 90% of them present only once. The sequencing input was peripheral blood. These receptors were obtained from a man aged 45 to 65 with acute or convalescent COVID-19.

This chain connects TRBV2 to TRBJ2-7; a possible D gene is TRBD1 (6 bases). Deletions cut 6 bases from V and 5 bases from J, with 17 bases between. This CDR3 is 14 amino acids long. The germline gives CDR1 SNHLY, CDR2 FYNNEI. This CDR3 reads CASRGLQGPHEQYF. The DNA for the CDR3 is TGTGCCAGCAGGGGCTTACAGGGTCCCCACGAGCAGTACTTC.

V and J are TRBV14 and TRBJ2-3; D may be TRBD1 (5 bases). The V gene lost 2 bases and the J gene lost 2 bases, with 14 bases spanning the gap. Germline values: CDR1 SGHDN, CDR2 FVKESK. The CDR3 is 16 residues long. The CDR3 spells CASSQLPGAFTDTQYF. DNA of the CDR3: TGTGCCAGCAGCCAACTACCTGGGGCATTCACAGATACGCAGTATTTT. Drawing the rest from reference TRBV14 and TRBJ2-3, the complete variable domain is EAGVTQFPSHSVIEKGQTVTLRCDPISGHDNLYWYRRVMGKEIKFLLHFVKESKQDESGMPNNRFLAERTGGTYSTLKVQPAELEDSGVYFCASSQLPGAFTDTQYFGPGTRLTVL.

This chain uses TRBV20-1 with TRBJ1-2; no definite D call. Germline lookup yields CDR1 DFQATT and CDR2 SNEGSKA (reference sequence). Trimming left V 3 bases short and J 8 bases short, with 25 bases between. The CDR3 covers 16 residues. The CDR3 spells CSASGLLGPGWRGYTF. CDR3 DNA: TGCAGTGCTAGTGGCCTGCTTGGGCCGGGATGGAGAGGCTACACCTTC.

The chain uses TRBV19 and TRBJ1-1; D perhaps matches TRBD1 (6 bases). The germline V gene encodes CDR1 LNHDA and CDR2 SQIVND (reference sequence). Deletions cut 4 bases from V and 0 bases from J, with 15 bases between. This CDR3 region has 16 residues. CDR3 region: CASSTWGGRMNTEAFF. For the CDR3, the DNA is TGTGCCAGTAGTACTTGGGGGGGGCGTATGAACACTGAAGCTTTCTTT.

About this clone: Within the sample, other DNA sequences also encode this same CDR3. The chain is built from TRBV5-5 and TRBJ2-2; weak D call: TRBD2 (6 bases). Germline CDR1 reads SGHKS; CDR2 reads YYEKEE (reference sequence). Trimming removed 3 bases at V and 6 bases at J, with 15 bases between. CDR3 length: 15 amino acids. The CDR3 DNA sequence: TGTGCCAGCAGCTGGACTTTGGGGGGTGCCGGGGAGCTGTTTTTT. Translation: CASSWTLGGAGELFF.

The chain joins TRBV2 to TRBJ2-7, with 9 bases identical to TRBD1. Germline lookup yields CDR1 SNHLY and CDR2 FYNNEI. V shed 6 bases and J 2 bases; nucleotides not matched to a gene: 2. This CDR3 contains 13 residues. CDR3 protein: CASRGTGTYEQYF. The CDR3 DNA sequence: TGTGCCAGCAGGGGGACAGGGACCTACGAGCAGTACTTC.

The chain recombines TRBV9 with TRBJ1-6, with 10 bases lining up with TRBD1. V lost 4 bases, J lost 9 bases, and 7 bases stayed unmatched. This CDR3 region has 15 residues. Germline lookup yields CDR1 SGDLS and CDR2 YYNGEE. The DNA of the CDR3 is TGTGCCAGCAGCCCGAGTGGACAGGGGGGTTCACCCCTCCACTTT. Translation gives CASSPSGQGGSPLHF. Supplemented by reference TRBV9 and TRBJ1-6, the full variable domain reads DSGVTQTPKHLITATGQRVTLRCSPRSGDLSVYWYQQSLDQGLQFLIQYYNGEERAKGNILERFSAQQFPDLHSELNLSSLELGDSALYFCASSPSGQGGSPLHFGNGTRLTVT.

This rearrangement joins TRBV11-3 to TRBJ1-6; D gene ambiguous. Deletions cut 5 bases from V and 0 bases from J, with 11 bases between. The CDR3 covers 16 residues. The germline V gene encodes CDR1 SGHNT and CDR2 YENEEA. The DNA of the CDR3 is TGTGCCAGCAGCCGCCGGGAGAGCTCCTATAATTCACCCCTCCACTTT. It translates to CASSRRESSYNSPLHF.

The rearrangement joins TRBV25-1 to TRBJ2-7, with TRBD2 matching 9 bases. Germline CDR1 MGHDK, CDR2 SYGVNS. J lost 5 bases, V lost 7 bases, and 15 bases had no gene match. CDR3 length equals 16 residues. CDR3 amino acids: CASTPGASGNSDEQYF. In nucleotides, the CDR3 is TGTGCCAGCACCCCGGGGGCTAGCGGGAATTCTGACGAGCAGTACTTC.

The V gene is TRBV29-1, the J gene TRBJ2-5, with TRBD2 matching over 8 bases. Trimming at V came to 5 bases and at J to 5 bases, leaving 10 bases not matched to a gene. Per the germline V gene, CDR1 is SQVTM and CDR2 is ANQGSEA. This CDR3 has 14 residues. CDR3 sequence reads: CSVRTSGGWETQYF. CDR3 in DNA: TGCAGCGTTCGAACTAGCGGAGGATGGGAGACCCAGTACTTC.

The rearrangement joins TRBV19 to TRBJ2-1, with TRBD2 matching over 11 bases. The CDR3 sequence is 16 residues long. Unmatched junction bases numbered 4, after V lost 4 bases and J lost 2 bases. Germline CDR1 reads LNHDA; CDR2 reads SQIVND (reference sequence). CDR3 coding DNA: TGTGCCAGTAGTACCCTTAGCGGGAGGGCCTACAATGAGCAGTTCTTC. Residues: CASSTLSGRAYNEQFF.

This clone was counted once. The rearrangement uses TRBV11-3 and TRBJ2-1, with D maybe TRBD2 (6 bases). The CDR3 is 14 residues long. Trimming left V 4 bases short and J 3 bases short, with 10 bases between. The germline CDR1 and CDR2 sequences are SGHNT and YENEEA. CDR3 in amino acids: CASSSLAVYNEQFF. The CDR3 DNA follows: TGTGCCAGCAGCTCCTTAGCGGTCTACAATGAGCAGTTCTTC.

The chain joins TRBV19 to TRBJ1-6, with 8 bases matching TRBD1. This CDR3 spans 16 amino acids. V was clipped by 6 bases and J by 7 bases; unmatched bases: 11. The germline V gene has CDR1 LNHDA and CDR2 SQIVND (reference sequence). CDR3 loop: CASRATGVVSNSPLHF. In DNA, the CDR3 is TGTGCCAGTAGGGCGACAGGGGTTGTGTCGAATTCACCCCTCCACTTT.

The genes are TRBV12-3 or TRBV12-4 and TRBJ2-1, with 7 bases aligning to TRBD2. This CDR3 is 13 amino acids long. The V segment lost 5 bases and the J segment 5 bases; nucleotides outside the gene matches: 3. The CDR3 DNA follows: TGTGCCAGCAGTACGAGCGGGAACAATGAGCAGTTCTTC. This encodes CASSTSGNNEQFF.

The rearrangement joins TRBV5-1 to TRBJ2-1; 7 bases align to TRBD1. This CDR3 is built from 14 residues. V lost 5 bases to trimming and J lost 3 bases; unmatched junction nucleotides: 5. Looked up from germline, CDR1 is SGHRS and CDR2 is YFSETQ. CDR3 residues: CASSPGQYYNEQFF. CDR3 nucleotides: TGCGCCAGCAGTCCGGGACAGTACTACAATGAGCAGTTCTTC.

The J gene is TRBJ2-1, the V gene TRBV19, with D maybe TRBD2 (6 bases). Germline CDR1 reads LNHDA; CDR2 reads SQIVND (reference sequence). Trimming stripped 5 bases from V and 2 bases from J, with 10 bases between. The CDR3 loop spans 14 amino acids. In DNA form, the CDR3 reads TGTGCCAGTAGTTACAGGACTACCTACAATGAGCAGTTCTTC. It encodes CASSYRTTYNEQFF.

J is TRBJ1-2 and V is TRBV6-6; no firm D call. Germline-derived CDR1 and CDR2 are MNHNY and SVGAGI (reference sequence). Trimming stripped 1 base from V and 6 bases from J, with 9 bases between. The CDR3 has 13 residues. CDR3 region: CASSYYDTDGYTF. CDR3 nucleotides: TGTGCCAGCAGTTACTACGACACCGATGGCTACACCTTC.

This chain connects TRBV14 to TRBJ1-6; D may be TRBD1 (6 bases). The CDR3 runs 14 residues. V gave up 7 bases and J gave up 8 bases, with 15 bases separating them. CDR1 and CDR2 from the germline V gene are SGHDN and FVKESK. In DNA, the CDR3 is TGTGCCAGCACCATTGGGGGCGCAGATTCACCCCTCCACTTT. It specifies CASTIGGADSPLHF.

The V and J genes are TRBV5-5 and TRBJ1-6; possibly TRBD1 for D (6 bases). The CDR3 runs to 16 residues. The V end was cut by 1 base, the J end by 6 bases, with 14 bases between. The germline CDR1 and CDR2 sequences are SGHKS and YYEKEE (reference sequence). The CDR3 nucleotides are TGTGCCAGCAGCTTGAATTTGGACAGAGCTAATTCACCCCTCCACTTT. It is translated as CASSLNLDRANSPLHF.

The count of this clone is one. CDR3 DNA sequence: TGTGCCTGGAGTGGGATAACAGCGGGAGCCTCCTACAATGAGCAGTTCTTC. Translation: CAWSGITAGASYNEQFF. V gene TRBV30 combines with J gene TRBJ2-1; 8 bases map to TRBD2. The V gene end was trimmed by 1 base and the J gene end by 0 bases; junction bases not matched to a gene: 8. The CDR3 length is 17 residues. The germline V gene has CDR1 GTSNPN and CDR2 SVGIG (reference sequence).

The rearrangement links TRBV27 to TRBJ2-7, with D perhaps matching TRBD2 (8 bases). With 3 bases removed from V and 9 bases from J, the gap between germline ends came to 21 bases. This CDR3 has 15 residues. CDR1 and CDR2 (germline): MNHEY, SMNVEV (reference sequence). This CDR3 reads CASSFQGTAGVLQYF. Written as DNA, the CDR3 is TGTGCCAGCAGTTTTCAAGGGACAGCGGGAGTTTTGCAGTACTTC.

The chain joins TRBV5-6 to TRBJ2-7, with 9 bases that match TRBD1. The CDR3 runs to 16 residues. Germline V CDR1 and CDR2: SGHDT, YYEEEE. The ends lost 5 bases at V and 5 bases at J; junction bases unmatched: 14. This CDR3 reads CASSRPGTGIFHEQYF. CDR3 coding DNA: TGTGCCAGCAGTCGCCCCGGGACAGGGATCTTCCACGAGCAGTACTTC.

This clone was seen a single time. CDR3 region: CAISDPSRAGGLNEQFF. In DNA form, the CDR3 reads TGTGCCATCAGTGATCCTTCCCGGGCGGGAGGGCTAAATGAGCAGTTCTTC. This sequence joins TRBV10-3 and TRBJ2-1; 9 positions agree with TRBD2. Unmatched junction bases numbered 13, after V lost 3 bases and J lost 7 bases. CDR3 size: 17 residues. Germline-derived CDR1 and CDR2 are ENHRY and SYGVKD.

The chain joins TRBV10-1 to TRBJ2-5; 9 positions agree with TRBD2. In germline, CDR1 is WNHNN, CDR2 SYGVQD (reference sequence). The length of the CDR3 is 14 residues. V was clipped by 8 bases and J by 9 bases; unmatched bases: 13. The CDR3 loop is CASHSAGGPRAQYF. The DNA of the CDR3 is TGCGCCAGCCATTCGGCGGGAGGGCCCAGGGCCCAGTACTTC.

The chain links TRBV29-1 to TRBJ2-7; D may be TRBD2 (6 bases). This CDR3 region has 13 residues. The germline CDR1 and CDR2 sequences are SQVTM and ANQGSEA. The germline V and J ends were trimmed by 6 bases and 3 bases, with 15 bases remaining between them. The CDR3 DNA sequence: TGCAGCGTCGCAAGCGGGCCTGGCTACGAGCAGTACTTC. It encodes CSVASGPGYEQYF.

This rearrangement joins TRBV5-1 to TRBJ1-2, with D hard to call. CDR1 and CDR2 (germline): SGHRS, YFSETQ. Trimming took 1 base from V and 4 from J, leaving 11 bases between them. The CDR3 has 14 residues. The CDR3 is CASSLLQSTYGYTF. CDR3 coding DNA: TGCGCCAGCAGCTTGTTACAGAGCACCTATGGCTACACCTTC.

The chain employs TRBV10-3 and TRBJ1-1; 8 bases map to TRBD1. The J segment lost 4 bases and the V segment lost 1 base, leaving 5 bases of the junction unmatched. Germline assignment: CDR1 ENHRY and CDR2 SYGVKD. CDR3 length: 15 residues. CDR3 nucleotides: TGTGCCATCAGTGAGTTTGGGCAGGGGGCCACTGAAGCTTTCTTT. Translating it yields CAISEFGQGATEAFF.